This TCR beta chain appears in the sequencing data of a study of shared clonotypes between healthy human individuals. This clone was recorded once. Profiling relied on immunoSEQ multiplex PCR, and the TCRdb table lists in-frame clones only, not all of them. The sample records millions of clones, just over 90% being singletons. CDR3 length: 15 residues. V shed 2 bases and J 5 bases; nucleotides not matched to a gene: 7. Germline V gene data show CDR1 as KGHSH and CDR2 as LQKENI. This receptor was identified in a man in his late teens or twenties in good health. Some clones in this sample may be carry-over from other donors' samples. The chain recombines TRBV18 with TRBJ2-7, with TRBD2 matching 9 bases. Material for sequencing was naive CD4+ T cells from PBMCs. The subset is: CD45RA+ positively selected. The CDR3 DNA reads TGTGCCAGCTCACCAATGATAGCGGGAGTAGACGAGCAGTACTTC. Amino acids: CASSPMIAGVDEQYF.